The present TCR beta chain was sequenced within a study of T cell repertoires in cytomegalovirus infection. Overall study context: In the study, CMV epitopes included recently identified HLA-C-restricted and well-studied HLA-B-restricted ones. Public signatures in TCR beta pointed to CMV infection and matching HLA type. General observations from the study: Summed frequency of public TCR beta families distinguished CMV carriers with the relevant HLA. The ex vivo response showed dominance by HLA-C-restricted CMV-specific TCR beta clonotypes.

TCRdb reprocessed the reads via MiXCR and lists one record per CDR3 protein. This sample has about 830,000 distinct CDR3 sequences; approximately 32% occur once, and the top ten carry around 11%. This clonotype came up a few times. The antigen remains unidentified. The specimen comprised cultured CD8+ T cells from PBMCs, sampled from culture after CMV antigen stimulation. The source of this sequence is a human donor in good health (CMV status not recorded). Some clones in this sample may be carry-over from other donors' samples.

CDR3 sequence: CASSETGLDTDTQYF. Written as DNA, the CDR3 is TGTGCCAGCAGTGAAACGGGACTTGACACAGATACGCAGTATTTT. The chain is built from TRBV2 and TRBJ2-3, with a tentative D call TRBD2 (6 bases). The CDR3 consists of 15 residues. Trimming removed 2 bases at V and 2 bases at J, with 11 bases between. Germline-derived CDR1 and CDR2 are SNHLY and FYNNEI.